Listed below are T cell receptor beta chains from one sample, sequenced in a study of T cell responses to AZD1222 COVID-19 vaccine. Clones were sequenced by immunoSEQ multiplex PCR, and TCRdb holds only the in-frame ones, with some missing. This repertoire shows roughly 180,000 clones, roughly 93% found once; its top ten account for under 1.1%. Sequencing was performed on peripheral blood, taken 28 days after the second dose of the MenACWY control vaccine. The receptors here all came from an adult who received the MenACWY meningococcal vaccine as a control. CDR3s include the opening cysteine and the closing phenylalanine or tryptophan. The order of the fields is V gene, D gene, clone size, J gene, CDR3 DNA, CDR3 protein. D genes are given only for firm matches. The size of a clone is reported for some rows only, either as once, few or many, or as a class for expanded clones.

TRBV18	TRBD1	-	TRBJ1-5	TGTGCCAGCTCACCGGGGACAGGGATCAATAGCAATCAGCCCCAGCATTTT	CASSPGTGINSNQPQHF
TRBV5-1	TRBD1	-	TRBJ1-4	TGCGCCAGCAGCTTGGCGGACAGGGCGGGTGAAAAACTGTTTTTT	CASSLADRAGEKLFF
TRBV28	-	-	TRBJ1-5	TGTGCCAGCAGGCTGACGGGGCCCGGGCAGCCCCAGCATTTT	CASRLTGPGQPQHF
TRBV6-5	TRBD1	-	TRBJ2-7	TGTGCCAGCATGAGGACAGGCGAGCAGTACTTC	CASMRTGEQYF
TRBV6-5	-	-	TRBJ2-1	TGTGCCAGCACCGCACTAAGATCCGGGACAGAGCAGTTCTTC	CASTALRSGTEQFF
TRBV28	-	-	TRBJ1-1	TGTGCCAGCAGTTCGGCGCCCCGGGGAAGTGAAGCTTTCTTT	CASSSAPRGSEAFF
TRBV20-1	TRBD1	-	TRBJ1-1	TGCAGTGCTAAAACAGGGGCCTTAGCTTTCTTT	CSAKTGALAFF
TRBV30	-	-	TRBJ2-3	TGTGCCTGGGAGGGGGGAGGAGATACGCAGTATTTT	CAWEGGGDTQYF
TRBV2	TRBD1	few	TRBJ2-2	TGTGCCAGCGGGACAGGGGGCACCGGGGAGCTGTTTTTT	CASGTGGTGELFF
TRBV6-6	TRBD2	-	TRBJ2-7	TGTGCCAGCAGTCCACGGACTAGCGGGGGATACGAGCAGTACTTC	CASSPRTSGGYEQYF
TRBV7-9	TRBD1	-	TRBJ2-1	TGTGCCAGCAGCCCCGTGACAGGGTTTACCTACAATGAGCAGTTCTTC	CASSPVTGFTYNEQFF
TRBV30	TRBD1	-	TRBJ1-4	TGTGCATTTCAGGACAGGGGATGGGAAAAACTGTTTTTT	CAFQDRGWEKLFF
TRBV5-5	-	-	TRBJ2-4	TGTGCCAGCAGCTTGGAGTTAGGGGCAACCGACTTC	CASSLELGATDF
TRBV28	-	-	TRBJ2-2	TGTGCCAGCGGGTCCACAGGTATCAGTGCCGGGGAGCTGTTTTTT	CASGSTGISAGELFF
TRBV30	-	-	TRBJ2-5	TGTGCCTGGAGTTGGGGGGGCAGAGAGACCCAGTACTTC	CAWSWGGRETQYF
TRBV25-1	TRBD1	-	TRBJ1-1	TGTGCCAGCAGTGAATATTACCGGACAGGTCGCGAAGCTTTCTTT	CASSEYYRTGREAFF
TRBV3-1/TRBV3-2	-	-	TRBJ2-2	TGTGCCAGCAGCCCTCCGCCCCATTATAAGGAGCTGTTTTTT	CASSPPPHYKELFF
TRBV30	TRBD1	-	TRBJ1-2	TGTGCCTGGAGTGCACTCGGACAGGGGGTTCGCTACACCTTC	CAWSALGQGVRYTF
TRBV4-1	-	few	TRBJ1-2	TGCGCCAGCAGCCAAGTGTTGGGGGAGGGCTACACCTTC	CASSQVLGEGYTF
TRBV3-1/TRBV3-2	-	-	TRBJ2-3	TGTGCCAGCAGCTTATCCCTTGGTTCTCTCACAGATACGCAGTATTTT	CASSLSLGSLTDTQYF
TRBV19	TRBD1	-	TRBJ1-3	TGTGCCAGTAGTACGAGGGGGCGCGTTCCTGGAAACACCATATATTTT	CASSTRGRVPGNTIYF
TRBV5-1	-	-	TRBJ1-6	TGCGCCAGCAGCCCCGGGACGGCTTTAAATTCACCCCTCCACTTT	CASSPGTALNSPLHF
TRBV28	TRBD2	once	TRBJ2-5	TGTGCCAGCTCTGTGGGGAGGGTAGAGACCCAGTACTTC	CASSVGRVETQYF
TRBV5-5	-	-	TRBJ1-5	TGTGCCAGCAGCTTAGCTGGGCAGAATAGCAATCAGCCCCAGCATTTT	CASSLAGQNSNQPQHF
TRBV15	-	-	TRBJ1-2	TGTGCCACCAGCAGAGATCCGTCGGGGGGCCGCTACACCTTC	CATSRDPSGGRYTF
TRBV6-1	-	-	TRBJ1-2	TGTGCCAGCAGTGACGGAGGGTATGGCTACACCTTC	CASSDGGYGYTF
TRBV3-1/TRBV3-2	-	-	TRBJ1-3	TGTGCCAGCAGCCCCCCGGGTGGTTTTGGAAACACCATATATTTT	CASSPPGGFGNTIYF
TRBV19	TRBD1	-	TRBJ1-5	TGTGCCAGTAGCCAGGGGGTAAATAGCAATCAGCCCCAGCATTTT	CASSQGVNSNQPQHF
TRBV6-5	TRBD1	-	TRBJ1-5	TGTGCCAGCAGTTACGGGACAGGGAATGATCAGCCCCAGCATTTT	CASSYGTGNDQPQHF
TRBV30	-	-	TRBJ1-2	TGTGCCTGGAGTCTAGACAGGACCTATGGCTACACCTTC	CAWSLDRTYGYTF
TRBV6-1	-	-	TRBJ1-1	TGTGCCAGCAGTGAAACGGGGGACCTGACTGAAGCTTTCTTT	CASSETGDLTEAFF
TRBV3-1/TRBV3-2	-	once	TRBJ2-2	TGTGCCAGCAGTTACTCGGGCACCTCGAACACCGGGGAGCTGTTTTTT	CASSYSGTSNTGELFF
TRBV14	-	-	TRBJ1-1	TGTGCCAGCAGCCAATCAGGACTTTACACTGAAGCTTTCTTT	CASSQSGLYTEAFF
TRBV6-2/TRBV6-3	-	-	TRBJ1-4	TGTGCCAGCAGTTCGGGGGCTATTAATGAAAAACTGTTTTTT	CASSSGAINEKLFF
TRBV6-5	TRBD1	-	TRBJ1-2	TGTGCCAGCAGTTACCTCCCGGGACAGTTACCGCATGGCTACACCTTC	CASSYLPGQLPHGYTF
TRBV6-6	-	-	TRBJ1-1	TGTGCCAGCAGTCCCTTGGGGACTGAAGCTTTCTTT	CASSPLGTEAFF
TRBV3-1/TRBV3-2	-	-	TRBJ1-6	TGTGCCAGCAGCTCCCCAAAGGCTTATCGCTCCTATAATTCACCCCTCCACTTT	CASSSPKAYRSYNSPLHF
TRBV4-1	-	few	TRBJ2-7	TGCGCCAGCAGCCAAGCCCAAGGGCAGCGGAGGAGCTCCTACGAGCAGTACTTC	CASSQAQGQRRSSYEQYF
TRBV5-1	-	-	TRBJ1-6	TGCGCCAGCAGCTTGGAGGCAGGGGATAATTCACCCCTCCACTTT	CASSLEAGDNSPLHF
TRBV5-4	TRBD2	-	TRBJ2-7	TGTGCCAGCACCTCGGGGGGGGCCGAGAACTACGAGCAGTACTTC	CASTSGGAENYEQYF
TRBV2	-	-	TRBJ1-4	TGTGCCAGCAGTATACATGGAAAACTGTTTTTT	CASSIHGKLFF
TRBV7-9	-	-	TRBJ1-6	TGTGCCAGCAGCTTAGAGAGTCGACCCCTCCACTTT	CASSLESRPLHF
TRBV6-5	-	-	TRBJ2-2	TGTGCCAGCAGTTACGTCGGGGTGGGCACCGGGGAGCTGTTTTTT	CASSYVGVGTGELFF
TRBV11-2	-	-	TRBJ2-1	TGTGCCAGCAGCCTAAGAAAGGGGGGGAGCCTAAATGAGCAGTTCTTC	CASSLRKGGSLNEQFF
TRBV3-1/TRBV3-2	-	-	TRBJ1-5	TGTGCCAGCAGCCAAGATCACCGGGGGTTCAATCAGCCCCAGCATTTT	CASSQDHRGFNQPQHF
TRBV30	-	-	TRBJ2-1	TGTGCCTGGAGTGTAAACAGGTACAATGAGCAGTTCTTC	CAWSVNRYNEQFF
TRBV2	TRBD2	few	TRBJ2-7	TGTGCCAGCAGGACTAGCGGGGGTTACGAGCAGTACTTC	CASRTSGGYEQYF
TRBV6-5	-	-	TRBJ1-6	TGTGCCAGCAGTTATCAGTCCCGGACGGGAAATTCACCCCTCCACTTT	CASSYQSRTGNSPLHF
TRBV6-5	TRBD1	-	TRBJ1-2	TGTGCCAGCAGTTCGACAGGGGGCCCTGGCTACACCTTC	CASSSTGGPGYTF
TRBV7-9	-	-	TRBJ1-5	TGTGCCAGCAGCTTAGGGGAAACAGATCAGCCCCAGCATTTT	CASSLGETDQPQHF
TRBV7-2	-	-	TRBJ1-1	TGTGCCAGCAGGCCATCTGGGGGGGCTGAAGCTTTCTTT	CASRPSGGAEAFF
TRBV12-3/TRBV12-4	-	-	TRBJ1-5	TGTGCCAGCAGTCACAGGGATCAGCCCCAGCATTTT	CASSHRDQPQHF
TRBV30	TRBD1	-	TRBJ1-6	TGTGCCTGGAGTGAGACAGGGAAAAATTCACCCCTCCACTTT	CAWSETGKNSPLHF